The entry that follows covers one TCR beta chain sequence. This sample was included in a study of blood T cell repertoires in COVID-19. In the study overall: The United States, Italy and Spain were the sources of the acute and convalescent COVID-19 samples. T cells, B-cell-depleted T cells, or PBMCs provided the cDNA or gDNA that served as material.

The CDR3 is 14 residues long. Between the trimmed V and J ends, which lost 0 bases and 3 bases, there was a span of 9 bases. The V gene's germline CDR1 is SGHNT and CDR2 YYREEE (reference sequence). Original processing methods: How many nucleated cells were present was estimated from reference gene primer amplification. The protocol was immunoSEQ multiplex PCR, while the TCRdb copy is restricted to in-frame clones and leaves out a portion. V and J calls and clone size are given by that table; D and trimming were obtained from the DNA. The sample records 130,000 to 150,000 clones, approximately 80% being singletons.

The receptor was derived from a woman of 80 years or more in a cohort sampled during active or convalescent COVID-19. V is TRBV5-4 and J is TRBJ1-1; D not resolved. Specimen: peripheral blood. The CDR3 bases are TGTGCCAGCAGCTTGGCCTACGGGGACACTGAAGCTTTCTTT. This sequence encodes CASSLAYGDTEAFF.